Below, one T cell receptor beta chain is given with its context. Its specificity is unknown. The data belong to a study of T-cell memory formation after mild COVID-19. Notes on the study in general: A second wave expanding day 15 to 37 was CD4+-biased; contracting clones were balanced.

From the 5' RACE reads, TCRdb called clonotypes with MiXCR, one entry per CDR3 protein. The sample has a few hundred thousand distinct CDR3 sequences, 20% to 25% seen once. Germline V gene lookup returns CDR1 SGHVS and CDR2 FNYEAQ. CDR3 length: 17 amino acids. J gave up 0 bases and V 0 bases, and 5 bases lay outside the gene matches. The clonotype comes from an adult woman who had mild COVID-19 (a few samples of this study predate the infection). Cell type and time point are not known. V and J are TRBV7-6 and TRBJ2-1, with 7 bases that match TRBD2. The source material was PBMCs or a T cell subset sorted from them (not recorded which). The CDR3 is CASSLAPSGASYNEQFF. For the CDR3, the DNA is TGTGCCAGCAGCTTAGCACCAAGCGGGGCCTCCTACAATGAGCAGTTCTTC.